Sequencing of this TCR beta chain was carried out in a study of T cell responses to AZD1222 COVID-19 vaccine. In the study overall: Researchers grouped second doses given at about 4 or about 12 weeks into one pool.

Some clones are missing from TCRdb's copy, which holds only in-frame ones; the method was immunoSEQ multiplex PCR. Of some 200,000 clones listed, approximately 91% are singletons. The germline V gene encodes CDR1 SQVTM and CDR2 ANQGSEA. V shed 2 bases and J 2 bases; nucleotides not matched to a gene: 2. The CDR3 runs to 13 residues. The TCR comes from an adult in good health. The chain recombines TRBV29-1 with TRBJ2-5; TRBD1 aligns across 7 bases. The source material was peripheral blood, sampled on day 0 of AZD1222 vaccination. CDR3 region: CSVEPGQQETQYF. CDR3 nucleotide sequence: TGCAGCGTTGAACCGGGACAGCAAGAGACCCAGTACTTC.